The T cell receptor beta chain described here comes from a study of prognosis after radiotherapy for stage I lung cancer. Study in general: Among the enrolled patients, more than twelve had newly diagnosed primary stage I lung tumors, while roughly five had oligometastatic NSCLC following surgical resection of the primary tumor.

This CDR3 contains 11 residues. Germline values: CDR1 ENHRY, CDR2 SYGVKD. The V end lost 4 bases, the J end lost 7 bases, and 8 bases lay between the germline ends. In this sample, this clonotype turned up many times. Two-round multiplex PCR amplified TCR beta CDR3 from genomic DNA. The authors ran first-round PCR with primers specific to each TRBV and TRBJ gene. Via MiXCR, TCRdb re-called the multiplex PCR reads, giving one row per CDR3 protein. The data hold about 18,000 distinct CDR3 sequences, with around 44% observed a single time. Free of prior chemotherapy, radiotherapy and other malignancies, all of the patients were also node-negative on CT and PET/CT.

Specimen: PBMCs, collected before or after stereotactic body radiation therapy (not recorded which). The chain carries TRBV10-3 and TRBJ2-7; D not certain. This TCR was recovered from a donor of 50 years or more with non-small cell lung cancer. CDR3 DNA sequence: TGTGCCATCAGTGCCGGGCAGGAGCAGTACTTC. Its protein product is CAISAGQEQYF.